These T cell receptor beta chains were read from a single sample in a study of identical twins. TCRdb re-called the 5' RACE reads through MiXCR, storing one row per CDR3 protein. The table records some 460,000 distinct CDR3 sequences, around 14% of them present only once. The sample was also linked to a second study, of yellow fever vaccine responses in identical twins.

The material sequenced was CD4+ T cells sorted from blood. The source of these receptors is a woman younger than 30 in good health. CDR3s include the opening cysteine and the closing phenylalanine or tryptophan. The D gene is left open where the match is weak. Rows give clone size only sometimes, using once, few, many, or a class for an expanded clone.

d_call clone_size cdr3_length j_call v_call cdr3_aa cdr3_nt
- few 15 TRBJ2-1 TRBV7-6 CASSRGAGTYNEQFF TGTGCCAGCTCGAGGGGGGCAGGAACTTACAATGAGCAGTTCTTC
- few 14 TRBJ2-7 TRBV2 CASSEARQTYEQYF TGTGCCAGCAGTGAAGCGCGCCAGACCTACGAGCAGTACTTC
- few 13 TRBJ1-1 TRBV7-2 CASYRDMNTEAFF TGTGCCAGTTACAGGGACATGAACACTGAAGCTTTCTTT
TRBD2 - 16 TRBJ2-2 TRBV5-1 CASSGAGGLNTGELFF TGCGCCAGCAGCGGAGCGGGGGGATTGAACACCGGGGAGCTGTTTTTT
- - 17 TRBJ2-7 TRBV7-6 CASSLAGTRGSSYEQYF TGTGCCAGCAGCTTAGCGGGTACGAGGGGGAGCTCCTACGAGCAGTACTTC
TRBD1 many 15 TRBJ1-2 TRBV7-6 CASSPAPGQGYGYTF TGTGCCAGCAGCCCAGCTCCGGGACAGGGGTATGGCTACACCTTC
- few 17 TRBJ2-3 TRBV20-1 CSARDNHPQVRTDTQYF TGCAGTGCTAGAGACAACCACCCACAGGTCCGCACAGATACGCAGTATTTT
TRBD2 - 15 TRBJ2-1 TRBV5-1 CASSGTGLAYNEQFF TGCGCCAGCAGCGGGACGGGACTAGCATACAATGAGCAGTTCTTC
- few 15 TRBJ1-6 TRBV2 CASSEIGAGNSPLHF TGTGCCAGCAGTGAAATCGGGGCGGGTAATTCACCCCTCCACTTT
- many 16 TRBJ1-1 TRBV12-3/TRBV12-4 CASSFQGGGLNTEAFF TGTGCCAGCAGTTTTCAGGGTGGGGGATTGAACACTGAAGCTTTCTTT
TRBD2 - 16 TRBJ2-5 TRBV20-1 CSARPPGLAGVETQYF TGCAGTGCTAGACCCCCGGGACTAGCGGGAGTGGAGACCCAGTACTTC
- many 15 TRBJ2-5 TRBV4-3 CASSQEVGGGETQYF TGCGCCAGCAGCCAAGAAGTTGGGGGAGGAGAGACCCAGTACTTC
TRBD2 - 15 TRBJ2-5 TRBV29-1 CRKDGLAGSQETQYF TGCAGAAAAGACGGACTAGCGGGATCACAAGAGACCCAGTACTTC
- - 13 TRBJ2-1 TRBV28 CASIRTALGEQFF TGTGCCAGCATAAGAACCGCTTTGGGTGAGCAGTTCTTC